The table lists the clone carrying this T cell receptor (beta chain) with many counts. Its antigen is currently unknown. The sample comes from a study of T-cell memory formation after mild COVID-19. Study as a whole: TCR clusters were mostly donor specific. Findings and caveats of the study: Clones contracting across day 15 to 85 had a balanced CD4/CD8 profile; later expanding clones leaned CD4+. Second-wave clones with a day 37 peak had unconfirmed SARS-CoV-2 specificity.

5'RACE primed at constant segments yielded TCR alpha and TCR beta cDNA libraries bearing sample barcodes and UMIs. TCRdb re-analysed the 5' RACE reads in MiXCR, keeping a single row per CDR3 protein. The sample has some 490,000 distinct CDR3 sequences; 18% are singletons. This receptor was obtained from an adult woman who had mild COVID-19 (a few samples of this study predate the infection). Cell type and time point are not known. Sequencing input: PBMCs or a T cell subset sorted from them (not recorded which).

For the CDR3, the DNA is TGTGCCAGCAGCACGGCCACGGGAGGGGATACGCAGTATTTT. It specifies CASSTATGGDTQYF. The chain is built from TRBV7-2 and TRBJ2-3; TRBD2 aligns across 8 bases. This CDR3 is 14 amino acids long. With 5 bases clipped from V and 6 bases from J, the junction kept 7 bases outside the gene matches. From germline, CDR1 is SGHTA and CDR2 FQGNSA.